This paragraph covers one T cell receptor (beta chain) sequence. The CDR3 runs to 14 residues. Germline values: CDR1 SGHTA, CDR2 FQGNSA. V lost 6 bases to trimming and J lost 1 base, with 12 bases between them. These data belong to a study of CD8 T cells in Susac syndrome. Reverse transcription of 0.5 to 1 ug RNA was performed with random hexamers. TCRdb re-derived calls from the immunoSEQ multiplex PCR reads in MiXCR, one entry per CDR3 protein. The sample includes 120,000 or so distinct CDR3 sequences, more than 90% of them seen just once. Sequenced sample: CD4+ T cells from PBMCs. This TCR was recovered from a human donor in good health. The gene calls are TRBV7-2 and TRBJ1-2; maybe TRBD1 (5 bases). CDR3 residues: CASSSPGGNYGYTF. The CDR3 DNA reads as TGTGCCAGCAGTTCACCGGGGGGTAACTATGGCTACACCTTC.